This is a list of T cell receptor beta chains from one sample in a study of cytomegalovirus exposure and HLA in healthy donors. Using immunoSEQ multiplex PCR, the repertoire was profiled, and TCRdb retains in-frame clones only, with some absent. The sample holds 120,000 to 150,000 clones, 75% to 80% seen once. The sequenced sample was PBMCs. The receptor set was obtained from a middle-aged man in good health and CMV-seropositive. Each CDR3 is given with its conserved first and last residue. A D gene is named only where the DNA matches it firmly. Some rows have no size entry. The others give once, few or many, or a class for an expanded clone.

cdr3_aa | cdr3_nt | d_call | cdr3_length | j_call | clone_size | v_call
CASSLVRLAELYHGELFF | TGCGCCAGCAGCTTGGTTCGGCTAGCGGAACTCTATCACGGGGAGCTGTTTTTT | TRBD2 | 18 | TRBJ2-2 | NA | TRBV5-1
CASSIKGVAGTGYRQPQHF | TGTGCCAGTAGTATCAAGGGAGTGGCGGGGACAGGGTATCGGCAGCCCCAGCATTTT | TRBD1 | 19 | TRBJ1-5 | NA | TRBV19
CASSRGLMQETQYF | TGCGCCAGCAGCCGAGGACTGATGCAAGAGACCCAGTACTTC | NA | 14 | TRBJ2-5 | few | TRBV4-1
CASSLAGTLETQYF | TGTGCCAGCAGCTTAGCAGGGACACTAGAGACCCAGTACTTC | NA | 14 | TRBJ2-5 | few | TRBV7-2
CASSLTGVVTEAFF | TGTGCCAGCAGCTTAACAGGGGTAGTCACTGAAGCTTTCTTT | TRBD1 | 14 | TRBJ1-1 | few | TRBV7-6
CASSPPGQGLYEQYF | TGTGCCAGCAGCCCTCCGGGACAGGGACTCTACGAGCAGTACTTC | TRBD1 | 15 | TRBJ2-7 | few | TRBV7-9
CASSLGRGTGRKPSTDTQYF | TGTGCCAGCAGCTTAGGGCGTGGGACAGGACGGAAACCTAGCACAGATACGCAGTATTTT | TRBD1 | 20 | TRBJ2-3 | few | TRBV11-3
CASSLSRGGGGNTIYF | TGTGCCAGCAGCTTGTCGCGTGGGGGAGGTGGAAACACCATATATTTT | NA | 16 | TRBJ1-3 | NA | TRBV11-2
CASSLFPPRGHTGELFF | TGTGCCAGCAGTTTATTCCCACCCAGGGGGCACACCGGGGAGCTGTTTTTT | TRBD1 | 17 | TRBJ2-2 | NA | TRBV27
CASSYLRGGGYTF | TGTGCCAGCAGCTATCTCAGGGGCGGTGGCTACACCTTC | NA | 13 | TRBJ1-2 | NA | TRBV28
CASSAGSRTDQYF | TGTGCCAGCAGTGCTGGATCCAGGACAGACCAGTACTTC | NA | 13 | TRBJ2-4 | NA | TRBV27
CASSMGQGYGYTF | TGTGCCAGTAGTATGGGGCAGGGATACGGCTACACCTTC | NA | 13 | TRBJ1-2 | NA | TRBV19
CASSQATRSGELFF | TGCGCCAGCAGCCAGGCGACTAGATCCGGGGAGCTGTTTTTT | NA | 14 | TRBJ2-2 | NA | TRBV4-3
CASSFDRNTEAFF | TGTGCCAGCAGCTTCGACAGGAACACTGAAGCTTTCTTT | NA | 13 | TRBJ1-1 | NA | TRBV5-4
CASSIRGQTQYF | TGTGCCAGCAGTATCAGGGGACAGACCCAGTACTTC | NA | 12 | TRBJ2-5 | NA | TRBV25-1
CATTSPATGYTEAFF | TGTGCCACCACCTCCCCGGCGACAGGCTACACTGAAGCTTTCTTT | NA | 15 | TRBJ1-1 | NA | TRBV28
CASSDSDTGELFF | TGTGCCAGCAGTGACTCAGACACCGGGGAGCTGTTTTTT | NA | 13 | TRBJ2-2 | few | TRBV6-1
CASSVAGQNYGYTF | TGTGCCAGCAGCGTAGCTGGGCAGAACTATGGCTACACCTTC | NA | 14 | TRBJ1-2 | NA | TRBV9
CASGSGTGGAGEQYF | TGTGCTAGTGGTTCGGGGACAGGGGGAGCGGGAGAGCAGTACTTC | TRBD1 | 15 | TRBJ2-7 | once | TRBV12-5
CASSYWDRANTEAFF | TGTGCCAGCAGTTATTGGGACAGAGCGAACACTGAAGCTTTCTTT | TRBD1 | 15 | TRBJ1-1 | NA | TRBV6-5
CATIVGPWEKLFF | TGTGCCACTATTGTGGGGCCCTGGGAAAAACTGTTTTTT | NA | 13 | TRBJ1-4 | NA | TRBV2
CASSLAGTTYEQYF | TGTGCCAGCAGCTTGGCCGGGACTACCTACGAGCAGTACTTC | TRBD2 | 14 | TRBJ2-7 | NA | TRBV5-6